The entry below gives a single T cell receptor beta chain sequence along with its context. No antigen is known for it. These data originate in a study of a mutant IDH1 vaccine in newly diagnosed glioma. Per germline, CDR1 SGHAT and CDR2 FQNNGV. Trimming shortened V by 5 bases and J by 0 bases, and 10 bases separated the two germline ends. The CDR3 contains 14 residues. Profiling relied on immunoSEQ multiplex PCR, and the TCRdb table lists in-frame clones only, not all of them. Found here are about 54,000 clones, 80% to 85% of them singletons; the top ten hold roughly 4%. The time point is: week 35, safety follow-up. One vaccine dose held 300 ug of mutant IDH1 20-mer peptide and came with topical imiquimod.

Here the sequenced sample was PBMCs, taken from a glioma patient whose treatment included an IDH1 peptide vaccine. The sequence came from a woman aged 18-30 years with glioma. V and J are TRBV11-2 and TRBJ2-5; D is unresolved. The CDR3 sequence: CASSPSGDQETQYF. The CDR3 DNA is TGTGCCAGCAGCCCCTCCGGTGACCAAGAGACCCAGTACTTC.